The 9 T cell receptor beta chains presented below share a single source sample, sequenced in a study of OX40 agonist ivuxolimab in advanced cancers. The method was immunoSEQ multiplex PCR; TCRdb's version includes in-frame clones alone and lacks a portion of them. This sample has roughly 50,000 clones; around 88% occur once, and the top ten carry about 28%. Sequenced here: CD4+ or CD8+ T cells sorted from blood, sampled in a trial of the OX40 agonist ivuxolimab. Receptors originate from an adult with an advanced solid tumor such as melanoma, head and neck, liver or kidney cancer.

This chain uses TRBV19 with TRBJ2-3; D ambiguous. This CDR3 comprises 15 residues. V dropped 1 base and J dropped 0 bases, with 8 bases sitting between them. CDR1 is LNHDA, CDR2 SQIVND, per germline (reference sequence). The DNA for the CDR3 is TGTGCCAGTAGTATAGGGCTACCTAGCACAGATACGCAGTATTTT. It encodes CASSIGLPSTDTQYF. The full variable domain, its missing parts supplied by reference TRBV19 and TRBJ2-3, is DGGITQSPKYLFRKEGQNVTLSCEQNLNHDAMYWYRQDPGQGLRLIYYSQIVNDFQKGDIAEGYSVSREKKESFPLTVTSAQKNPTAFYLCASSIGLPSTDTQYFGPGTRLTVL.

The chain has TRBV6-1 and TRBJ2-7; 10 bases match TRBD1. The V and J ends lost 7 bases and 5 bases, in that order; junction bases with no gene match: 8. This CDR3 is 14 amino acids long. In germline, CDR1 is MNHNS, CDR2 SASEGT. The CDR3 nucleotides are TGTGCCAGCACCCCGGGACAGGGGCTCCACGAGCAGTACTTC. Translated: CASTPGQGLHEQYF.

This clone was counted a single time. The rearrangement uses TRBV11-2 and TRBJ1-3; no firm D call. Germline assignment: CDR1 SGHAT and CDR2 FQNNGV. V was shortened by 5 bases and J by 2 bases, with 13 bases between the two germline ends. CDR3 size: 15 residues. The CDR3: CASSPDWGTGNTIYF. Written as DNA, the CDR3 is TGTGCCAGCAGCCCAGATTGGGGTACTGGAAACACCATATATTTT.

The V and J genes are TRBV7-9 and TRBJ2-1; TRBD2 agrees at 10 bases. Per germline, CDR1 SEHNR and CDR2 FQNEAQ (reference sequence). The CDR3 runs to 16 residues. J was trimmed by 6 bases and V by 4 bases; bases with no gene match: 9. CDR3 amino acids: CASSSRLAGESNEQFF. CDR3 DNA: TGTGCCAGCAGCTCAAGGCTAGCGGGGGAGTCCAATGAGCAGTTCTTC.

The chain has TRBV7-3 and TRBJ1-2, with TRBD1 matching over 8 bases. J was trimmed by 7 bases and V by 4 bases; bases with no gene match: 8. Germline CDR1 and CDR2: SGHTA and FQGTGA. The CDR3 has 14 amino acids. The CDR3 DNA follows: TGTGCCAGCAGCTCGACCGGGACAGGAGGTGGCTACACCTTC. Protein sequence: CASSSTGTGGGYTF.

About this clone: The same CDR3 is also encoded by other DNA sequences in this sample. CDR3 DNA sequence: TGTGCCAGCAGCCCCTACCTAGCGGGGGGCTACGAGCAGTACTTC. Amino acids: CASSPYLAGGYEQYF. The gene calls are TRBV7-8 and TRBJ2-7; 11 positions agree with TRBD2. The CDR3 covers 15 residues. CDR1 and CDR2 from the germline V gene are SGHVS and FQNEAQ. V trimming: 5 bases; J trimming: 3 bases; junction bases outside the gene matches: 6.

The genes are TRBV10-3 and TRBJ2-1; 10 bases agree with TRBD2. Germline V lookup: CDR1 ENHRY, CDR2 SYGVKD. The length of the CDR3 is 15 residues. J was trimmed by 9 bases and V by 0 bases; bases with no gene match: 5. This chain's CDR3 is CAISESTSGIGEQFF. CDR3 in DNA: TGTGCCATCAGTGAGTCAACTAGCGGGATAGGTGAGCAGTTCTTC.

The chain carries TRBV6-5 and TRBJ2-1, with D perhaps TRBD1 or TRBD2 (5 bases each). The CDR3 totals 14 residues. V lost 1 base and J 5 bases, leaving 9 bases between the germline ends. Germline V gives CDR1 MNHEY, CDR2 SVGAGI. The DNA of the CDR3 is TGTGCCAGCAGTTACTTCGGGGCCCACAATGAGCAGTTCTTC. As protein: CASSYFGAHNEQFF.

The chain carries TRBV6-6 and TRBJ2-7, with D unresolved. Trimming pared 0 bases from V and 7 bases from J, leaving 4 bases between. Germline V gene sequence: CDR1 MNHNY, CDR2 SVGAGI (reference sequence). This CDR3 comprises 11 residues. The CDR3 loop reads CASSYSGEQYF. The CDR3 bases are TGTGCCAGCAGTTACTCAGGGGAGCAGTACTTC.